The T cell receptor beta chain under discussion was sequenced for a study of long-term antiretroviral therapy in people with HIV. As for this clone: Its antigen is undetermined.

Findings and limits, study-wide: Against controls, HIV repertoires showed narrower ranges of CDR3 length.

Running of the v3.0 immunoSEQ assay took place at survey level. Samples were sequenced targeting roughly 35,000-50,000 T-cell genomes each. Generated by immunoSEQ multiplex PCR, the TCRdb table keeps only in-frame clones and is missing some. In the table there are approximately 36,000 clones, around 80% of which are singletons. The ends were cut back, 4 bases at V and 5 bases at J, with 20 bases in the middle. The CDR3 totals 16 residues. From germline, CDR1 is SGHVS and CDR2 FQNEAQ. There were no participants with HIV treated outside the United States. This chain links TRBV7-8 with TRBJ2-5, with D uncertain. The sequencing here drew on unsorted PBMCs, taken 0.6 years after starting antiretroviral therapy. This clonotype was sampled from a man between 18 and 29 years old with HIV. CDR3 DNA sequence: TGTGCCAGCAGCTCAATCGCCCGACTTGACGGGGAGACCCAGTACTTC. Residues: CASSSIARLDGETQYF.